These T cell receptor beta chains were read from a single sample in a study of CD8 T cells in ankylosing spondylitis. TCRdb passed the 5' RACE reads through MiXCR, listing each CDR3 protein once. The data hold around 890,000 distinct CDR3 sequences, with 12% observed a single time. The sequenced material came from blood, either unsorted or a sorted T cell fraction (not recorded which). Receptor source: a male donor with ankylosing spondylitis. Each CDR3 is given with its conserved first and last residue. D genes are given only for firm matches. Some rows have no size entry. The others give once, few or many, or a class for an expanded clone.

NA	TRBV20-1	TRBJ2-7	NA	TGCAGTGCTAGAGCCCCAGCGATAACCTACGAGCAGTACTTC	CSARAPAITYEQYF
NA	TRBV10-3	TRBJ2-1	NA	TGTGCCATCAGAGGGACCGAAGGCAATGAGCAGTTCTTC	CAIRGTEGNEQFF
NA	TRBV6-5	TRBJ2-3	once	TGTGCCAGCAGTTACTCGGTCCGACGCACAGATACGCAGTATTTT	CASSYSVRRTDTQYF
NA	TRBV5-1	TRBJ1-4	many	TGCGCCAGCAGCTTCCTGCCAGGGGTGTGGGAAAAACTGTTTTTT	CASSFLPGVWEKLFF
NA	TRBV18	TRBJ1-3	NA	TGTGCCAGCTCACTAAATGGACAGAATCCTGGAAACACCATATATTTT	CASSLNGQNPGNTIYF
TRBD2	TRBV7-2	TRBJ2-7	NA	TGTGCCAGCAGCTTAAGGGACTACTCCTACGAGCAGTACTTC	CASSLRDYSYEQYF
NA	TRBV4-3	TRBJ2-7	NA	TGCGCCAGCAGCCAAGAACCCACCCGGGGTGTGGAGCAGTACTTC	CASSQEPTRGVEQYF
NA	TRBV6-2/TRBV6-3	TRBJ1-6	NA	TGTGCCAGCACCCCAGACGGGAATTCACCCCTCCACTTT	CASTPDGNSPLHF
NA	TRBV24-1	TRBJ2-3	NA	TGTGCCACCAGTGTCGCCGGTGGGGATACGCAGTATTTT	CATSVAGGDTQYF
NA	TRBV5-6	TRBJ1-2	many	TGTGCCAGTACAGGGCTTTATACCTATGGCTACACCTTC	CASTGLYTYGYTF
TRBD1	TRBV20-1	TRBJ2-1	NA	TGCAGTGCTAGAGTAGTTGGGACAGGGCCCGACAATGAGCAGTTCTTC	CSARVVGTGPDNEQFF
NA	TRBV4-3	TRBJ1-1	few	TGCGCCAGCAGCCAAGATTTTCTGGGGGGCGAGGGCACTGAAGCTTTCTTT	CASSQDFLGGEGTEAFF
NA	TRBV5-1	TRBJ2-3	NA	TGCGCCAGCAGCTTGGGTAGCGACAACACAGATACGCAGTATTTT	CASSLGSDNTDTQYF
TRBD2	TRBV20-1	TRBJ2-5	few	TGCAGTGCTATAGACCCCTCTGGGGAGGGGCAAGAGACCCAGTACTTC	CSAIDPSGEGQETQYF
NA	TRBV4-3	TRBJ2-3	NA	TGCGCCAGCAGCCAAGGACTAGTCGTGGATACGCAGTATTTT	CASSQGLVVDTQYF
TRBD2	TRBV20-1	TRBJ2-7	few	TGCAGTGCTAGAGCGAGGGAGCGGGATCCCTACGAGCAGTACTTC	CSARARERDPYEQYF
NA	TRBV6-1	TRBJ1-1	few	TGTGCCAGCAGTACCCACGTGGTGAACACTGAAGCTTTCTTT	CASSTHVVNTEAFF
NA	TRBV4-2	TRBJ2-2	NA	TGTGCCAGCAGCCAAGTTTCCGGGGAGCTGTTTTTT	CASSQVSGELFF
TRBD1	TRBV2	TRBJ1-2	few	TGTGCCAGCAGTACCGACAGGGGGCGCGGGGGCTACACCTTC	CASSTDRGRGGYTF
TRBD1	TRBV20-1	TRBJ2-7	few	TGCAGTGCTATTCCGGGACAGGATTACGAGCAGTACTTC	CSAIPGQDYEQYF
NA	TRBV29-1	TRBJ2-7	many	TGCAGCGTTGACGACGGTACCTACTACGAGCAGTACTTC	CSVDDGTYYEQYF
NA	TRBV6-5	TRBJ1-1	few	TGTGCCAGCACCCGTGGGGCCGAAGCTTTCTTT	CASTRGAEAFF
NA	TRBV18	TRBJ1-5	NA	TGTGCCAGCTCCCCTGACACTCTAACGGCCCAGCATTTT	CASSPDTLTAQHF
TRBD1	TRBV7-8	TRBJ1-6	NA	TGTGCCAGCAGCTCCTGGACAGGGAATTCACCCCTCCACTTT	CASSSWTGNSPLHF
TRBD1	TRBV20-1	TRBJ2-7	few	TGCAGTGCTAGATCACAGGGGGCGGCCTACGAGCAGTACTTC	CSARSQGAAYEQYF
TRBD2	TRBV20-1	TRBJ2-7	NA	TGCAGTGCACGGCCCTGGACTAGCGGGGTCCGATTATACGAGCAGTACTTC	CSARPWTSGVRLYEQYF
NA	TRBV5-8	TRBJ1-1	NA	TGTGCCAGCAGCTTGGCCCCCCCAGGGAGTACTGAAGCTTTCTTT	CASSLAPPGSTEAFF
NA	TRBV5-1	TRBJ1-6	many	TGCGCCAGCGCTGGAGGGCGTTCAAATTCACCCCTCCACTTT	CASAGGRSNSPLHF
NA	TRBV7-2	TRBJ2-1	NA	TGTGCCAGCCATATCTCCCGCGCCTACAATGAGCAGTTCTTC	CASHISRAYNEQFF
TRBD1	TRBV29-1	TRBJ2-2	NA	TGCAGCGTAGACAGGGGGCTGGGGAACACCGGGGAGCTGTTTTTT	CSVDRGLGNTGELFF
TRBD2	TRBV7-2	TRBJ2-5	few	TGTGCCAGCAGCCCCGGTTCAACTAGCGGGTACTTC	CASSPGSTSGYF
TRBD2	TRBV12-3/TRBV12-4	TRBJ2-1	NA	TGTGCCAGCAGTTTAGGGCTAGCGGGAGTGTTCTTC	CASSLGLAGVFF
NA	TRBV28	TRBJ1-4	few	TGTGCCAGCAGTTCCATCCTTGAAAAACTGTTTTTT	CASSSILEKLFF
NA	TRBV9	TRBJ2-1	NA	TGTGCCAGCAGCGTAGGTGGTCAGAAACACAATGAGCAGTTCTTC	CASSVGGQKHNEQFF
NA	TRBV5-1	TRBJ2-7	few	TGCGCCAGCAGCTTGGGCCCGACCAACAACTACGAGCAGTACTTC	CASSLGPTNNYEQYF
NA	TRBV29-1	TRBJ2-7	few	TGCAGCGTTGGTAAGGCGGGTGGGCAGTACTTC	CSVGKAGGQYF
TRBD2	TRBV3-1	TRBJ2-1	NA	TGTGCCAGCAGCCAACGGCCTAGCGGGAGATCAGATAATGAGCAGTTCTTC	CASSQRPSGRSDNEQFF
NA	TRBV12-3/TRBV12-4	TRBJ2-1	NA	TGTGCCAGCAGTTTAAACGGGAGAGAATATGAGCAGTTCTTC	CASSLNGREYEQFF
TRBD1	TRBV27	TRBJ1-6	many	TGTGCCAGCAGTCAGGGGACAGCCTTGGATTCACCCCTCCACTTT	CASSQGTALDSPLHF
TRBD1	TRBV7-2	TRBJ1-1	few	TGTGCCAGCAGCCAGCAGGGGGCCTACGGTGAAGCTTTCTTT	CASSQQGAYGEAFF
NA	TRBV7-9	TRBJ1-3	few	TGTGCCAGCAGCTTAATGAACACCATATATTTT	CASSLMNTIYF
NA	TRBV7-2	TRBJ2-4	NA	TGTGCCAGCAGCTTAGGAACCACCAAAAACATTCAGTACTTC	CASSLGTTKNIQYF
NA	TRBV29-1	TRBJ2-3	NA	TGCAGCGCTATGAGGCGGGGCACAGATACGCAGTATTTT	CSAMRRGTDTQYF